A selection of T cell receptor beta chains follows, all from one sample in a study of PD-L1 blockade in urothelial cancer. The method was immunoSEQ multiplex PCR; TCRdb's version includes in-frame clones alone and lacks a portion of them. The table records about 30,000 clones, around 86% of them present only once. Sequenced material: PBMCs, taken around atezolizumab (anti-PD-L1) treatment. The receptor set was obtained from a man aged 50-59 years with urothelial cancer. CDR3s leave out the opening cysteine and the closing phenylalanine or tryptophan.

>TRBV12-5|TRBJ1-5
ASGFGDRGFQPQH
>TRBV28|TRBJ2-4
ASTGTSLIQY
>TRBV2|TRBJ2-7
ASSVNPGQGYEQY
>TRBV14|TRBJ2-2
ASSLRTGVTGELF
>TRBV5-1|TRBJ2-2
ASSSGGATGELF
>TRBV4-1|TRBJ2-5
ASSQGWTGWTQY
>TRBV6-5|TRBJ1-4
ASSYSIPTLSEKLF
>TRBV19|TRBJ2-5
ASSPREQETQY
>TRBV5-6|TRBJ2-5
ASRQLRDIEETQY
>TRBV30|TRBJ2-1
AWSVSVSNEQF
>TRBV28|TRBJ1-2
ASSLGSQVYGYT
>TRBV19|TRBJ2-5
ASSIGQAGLIKTQY
>TRBV6-1|TRBJ1-1
ASSKGQLMNTEAF
>TRBV27|TRBJ1-5
ASSLSPGQGIMAQH
>TRBV7-8|TRBJ2-1
ASSSPGGGVASYNEQF
>TRBV6-5|TRBJ1-2
ASNKGAGGYGYT
>TRBV10-3|TRBJ2-7
AISDPDRYAYEQY
>TRBV10-3|TRBJ2-5
AIRARDSKQETQY
>TRBV18|TRBJ1-2
ASSPQGAYGYT
>TRBV5-6|TRBJ2-4
ASSPRNGGAPQY
>TRBV10-2|TRBJ1-5
ASSESMLKTGALRSNQPQH
>TRBV9|TRBJ1-2
ASSPTGGARYGYT
>TRBV14|TRBJ1-2
ASGQGNYGYT
>TRBV19|TRBJ1-2
ASSIQALGSRYT
>TRBV6-1|TRBJ1-5
ASSAGTGGQPQH
>TRBV21-1|TRBJ1-2
ASSKDTMLGQGSYGYT
>TRBV7-2|TRBJ2-5
ASSLRGETQY
>TRBV4-2|TRBJ2-1
ASSYLGTEVYNEQF
>TRBV7-9|TRBJ2-7
ASSSTSGSEQY